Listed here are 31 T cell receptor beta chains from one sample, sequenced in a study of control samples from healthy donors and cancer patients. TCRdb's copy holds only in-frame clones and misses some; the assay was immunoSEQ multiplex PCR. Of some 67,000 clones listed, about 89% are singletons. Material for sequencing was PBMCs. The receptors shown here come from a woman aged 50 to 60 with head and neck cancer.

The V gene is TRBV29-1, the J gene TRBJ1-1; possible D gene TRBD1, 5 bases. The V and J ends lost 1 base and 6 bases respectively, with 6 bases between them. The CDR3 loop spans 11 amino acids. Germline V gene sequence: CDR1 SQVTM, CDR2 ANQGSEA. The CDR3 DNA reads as TGCAGCGTTGAAGGGACACCTGAAGCTTTCTTT. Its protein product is CSVEGTPEAFF.

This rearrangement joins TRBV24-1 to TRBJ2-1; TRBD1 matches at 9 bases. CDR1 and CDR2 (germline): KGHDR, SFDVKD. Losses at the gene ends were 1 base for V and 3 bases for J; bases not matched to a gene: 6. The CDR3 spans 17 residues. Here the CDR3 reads CATSDFGGTGIYNEQFF. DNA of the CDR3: TGTGCCACCAGTGATTTTGGTGGGACAGGGATCTACAATGAGCAGTTCTTC.

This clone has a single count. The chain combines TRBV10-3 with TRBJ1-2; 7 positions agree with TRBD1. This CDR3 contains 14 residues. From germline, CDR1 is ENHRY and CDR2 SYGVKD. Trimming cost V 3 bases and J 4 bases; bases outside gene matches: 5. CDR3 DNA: TGTGCCATCAGTGATTGGCGGGACAGCTATGGCTACACCTTC. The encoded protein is CAISDWRDSYGYTF.

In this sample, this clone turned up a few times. The CDR3 coding sequence is TGCGCCAGCAGCTTGAGTATACAGGGCTACAATGAGCAGTTCTTC. Translation gives CASSLSIQGYNEQFF. The chain carries TRBV5-1 and TRBJ2-1; maybe TRBD1 (6 bases). CDR1 and CDR2 from the germline V gene are SGHRS and YFSETQ. Trimming took 1 base from V and 3 from J, leaving 11 bases between them. The CDR3 runs to 15 residues.

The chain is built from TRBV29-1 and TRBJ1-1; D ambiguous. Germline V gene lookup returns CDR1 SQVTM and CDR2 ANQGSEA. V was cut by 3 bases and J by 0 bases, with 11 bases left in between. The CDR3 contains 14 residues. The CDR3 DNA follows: TGCAGCGTTGATACCGGCGGTTTGAACACTGAAGCTTTCTTT. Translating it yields CSVDTGGLNTEAFF.

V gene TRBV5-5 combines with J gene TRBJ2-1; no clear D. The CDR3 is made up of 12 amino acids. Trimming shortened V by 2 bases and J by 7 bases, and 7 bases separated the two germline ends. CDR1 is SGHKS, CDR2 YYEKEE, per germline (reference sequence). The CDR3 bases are TGTGCCAGCAGCTTTGGTAGGAATGAGCAGTTCTTC. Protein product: CASSFGRNEQFF.

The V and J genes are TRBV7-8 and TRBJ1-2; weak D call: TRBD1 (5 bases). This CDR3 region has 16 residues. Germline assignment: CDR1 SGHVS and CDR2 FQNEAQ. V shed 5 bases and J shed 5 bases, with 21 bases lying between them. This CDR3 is CASSPHGTGVSYGYTF. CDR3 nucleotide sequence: TGTGCCAGCAGCCCACACGGGACGGGGGTCTCGTATGGCTACACCTTC.

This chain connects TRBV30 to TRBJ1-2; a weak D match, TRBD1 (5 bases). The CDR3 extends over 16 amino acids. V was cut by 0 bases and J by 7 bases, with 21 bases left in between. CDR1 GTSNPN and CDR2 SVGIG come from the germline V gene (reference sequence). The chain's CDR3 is CAWSVRTPGGSSGYTF. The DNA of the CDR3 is TGTGCCTGGAGTGTACGGACCCCTGGGGGTTCATCTGGCTACACCTTC.

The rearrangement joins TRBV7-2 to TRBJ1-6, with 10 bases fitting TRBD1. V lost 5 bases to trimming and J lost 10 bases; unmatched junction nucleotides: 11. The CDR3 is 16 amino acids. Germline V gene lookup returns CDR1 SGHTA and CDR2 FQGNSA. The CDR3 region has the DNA TGTGCCAGCAGCCCCTTCTCGACAGGGGGCGGGTCACCCCTCCACTTT. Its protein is CASSPFSTGGGSPLHF.

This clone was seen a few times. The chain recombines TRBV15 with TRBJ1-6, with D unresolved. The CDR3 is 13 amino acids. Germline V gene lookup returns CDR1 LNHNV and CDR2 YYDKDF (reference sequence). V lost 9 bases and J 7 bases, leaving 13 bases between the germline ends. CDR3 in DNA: TGTGCCACAAAGAGGGTCCTAAATTCACCCCTCCACTTT. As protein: CATKRVLNSPLHF.

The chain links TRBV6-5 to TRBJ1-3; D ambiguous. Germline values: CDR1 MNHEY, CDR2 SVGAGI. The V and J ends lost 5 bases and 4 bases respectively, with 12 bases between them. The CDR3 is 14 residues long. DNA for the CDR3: TGTGCCAGCAGTCCCAAAGGGTGGGGAAACACCATATATTTT. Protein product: CASSPKGWGNTIYF.

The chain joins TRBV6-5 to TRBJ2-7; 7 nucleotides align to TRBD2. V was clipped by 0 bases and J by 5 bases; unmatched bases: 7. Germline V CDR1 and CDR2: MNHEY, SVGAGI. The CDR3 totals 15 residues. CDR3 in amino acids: CASSYSSGRGDEQYF. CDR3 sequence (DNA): TGTGCCAGCAGTTACTCGAGTGGCCGGGGGGACGAGCAGTACTTC.

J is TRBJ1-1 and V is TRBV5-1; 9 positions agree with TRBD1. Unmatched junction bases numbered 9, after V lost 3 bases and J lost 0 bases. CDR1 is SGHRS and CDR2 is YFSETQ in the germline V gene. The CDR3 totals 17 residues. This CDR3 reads CASSSYRDRAMNTEAFF. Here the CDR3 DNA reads TGCGCCAGCAGCTCCTACCGGGACAGGGCGATGAACACTGAAGCTTTCTTT.

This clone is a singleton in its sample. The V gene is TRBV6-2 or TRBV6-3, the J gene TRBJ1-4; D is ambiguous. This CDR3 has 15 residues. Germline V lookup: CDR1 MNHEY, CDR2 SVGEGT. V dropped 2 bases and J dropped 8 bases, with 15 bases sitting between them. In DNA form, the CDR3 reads TGTGCCAGCAGTTACAGGGCACTCCAGGAGGAAAAACTGTTTTTT. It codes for CASSYRALQEEKLFF.

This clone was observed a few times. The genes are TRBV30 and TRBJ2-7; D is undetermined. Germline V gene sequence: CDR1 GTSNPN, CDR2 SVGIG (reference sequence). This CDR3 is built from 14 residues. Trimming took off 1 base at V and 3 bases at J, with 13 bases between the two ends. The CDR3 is CAWSERGKRYEQYF. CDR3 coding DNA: TGTGCCTGGAGTGAGCGTGGGAAACGCTACGAGCAGTACTTC. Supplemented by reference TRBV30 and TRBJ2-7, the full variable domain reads SQTIHQWPATLVQPVGSPLSLECTVEGTSNPNLYWYRQAAGRGLQLLFYSVGIGQISSEVPQNLSASRPQDRQFILSSKKLLLSDSGFYLCAWSERGKRYEQYFGPGTRLTVT.

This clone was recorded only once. The DNA for the CDR3 is TGTGCCAGCAGCATCCCCCAAGCGATTACTAACTATGGCTACACCTTC. Translating gives CASSIPQAITNYGYTF. This chain links TRBV21-1 with TRBJ1-2. TRBV21-1 is flagged as a pseudogene. CDR3 length equals 16 residues.

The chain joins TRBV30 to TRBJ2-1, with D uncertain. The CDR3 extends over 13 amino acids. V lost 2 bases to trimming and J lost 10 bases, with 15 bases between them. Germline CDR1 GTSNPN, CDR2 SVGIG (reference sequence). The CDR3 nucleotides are TGTGCCTGGAGTTCCGGGCTCCGCGGAGAGCAGTTCTTC. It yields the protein CAWSSGLRGEQFF.

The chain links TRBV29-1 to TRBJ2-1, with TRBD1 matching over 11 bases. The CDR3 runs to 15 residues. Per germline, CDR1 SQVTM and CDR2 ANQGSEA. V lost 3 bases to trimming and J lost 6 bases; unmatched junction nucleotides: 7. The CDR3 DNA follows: TGCAGCGTTGAGTCGGGGGACAGGGGGGGCAATGAGCAGTTCTTC. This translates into CSVESGDRGGNEQFF.

CDR3 DNA sequence: TGTGCCAGCAGCCTTGGGGAGGATGGCTACACCTTC. The encoded protein is CASSLGEDGYTF. This chain uses TRBV6-6 with TRBJ1-2; D is unclear. V lost 6 bases to trimming and J lost 6 bases, with 11 bases between them. The CDR3 runs 12 residues. The germline gives CDR1 MNHNY, CDR2 SVGAGI (reference sequence).

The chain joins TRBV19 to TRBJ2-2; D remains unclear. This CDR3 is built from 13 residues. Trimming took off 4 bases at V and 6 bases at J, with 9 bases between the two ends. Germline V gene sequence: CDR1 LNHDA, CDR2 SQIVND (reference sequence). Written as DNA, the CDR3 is TGTGCCAGTAGTAAAAGGCTGGCCGGGGAGCTGTTTTTT. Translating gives CASSKRLAGELFF.

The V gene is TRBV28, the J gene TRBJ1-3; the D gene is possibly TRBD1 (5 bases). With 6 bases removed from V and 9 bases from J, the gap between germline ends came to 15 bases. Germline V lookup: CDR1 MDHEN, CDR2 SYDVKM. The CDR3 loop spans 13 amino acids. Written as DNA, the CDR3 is TGTGCCAGCAGGCAGGGTGGTATAGGCACCATATATTTT. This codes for CASRQGGIGTIYF.

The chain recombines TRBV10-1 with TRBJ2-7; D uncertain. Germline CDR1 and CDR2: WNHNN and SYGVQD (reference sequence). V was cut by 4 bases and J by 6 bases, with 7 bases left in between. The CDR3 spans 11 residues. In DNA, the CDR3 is TGCGCCAGCAGTGGAGGCGGCGAGCAGTACTTC. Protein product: CASSGGGEQYF.

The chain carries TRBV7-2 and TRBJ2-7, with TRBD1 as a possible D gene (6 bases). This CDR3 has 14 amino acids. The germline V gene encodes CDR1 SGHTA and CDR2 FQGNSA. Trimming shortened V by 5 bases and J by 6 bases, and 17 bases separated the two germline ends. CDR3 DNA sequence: TGTGCCAGCAGCCCTAGGGCAGGGGTGGGCGAGCAGTACTTC. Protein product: CASSPRAGVGEQYF.

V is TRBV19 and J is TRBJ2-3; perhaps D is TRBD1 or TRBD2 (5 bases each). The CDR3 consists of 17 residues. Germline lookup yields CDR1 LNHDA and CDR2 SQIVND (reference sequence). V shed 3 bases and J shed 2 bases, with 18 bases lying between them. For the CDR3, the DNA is TGTGCCAGTAGTATGACACGGGACGCCGCCACCACAGATACGCAGTATTTT. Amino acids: CASSMTRDAATTDTQYF.

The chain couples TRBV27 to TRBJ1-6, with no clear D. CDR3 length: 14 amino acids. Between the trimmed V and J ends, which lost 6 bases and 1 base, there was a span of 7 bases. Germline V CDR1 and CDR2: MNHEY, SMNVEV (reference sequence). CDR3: CASSPSSYNSPLHF. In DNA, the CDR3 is TGTGCCAGCAGCCCGAGTTCCTATAATTCACCCCTCCACTTT.

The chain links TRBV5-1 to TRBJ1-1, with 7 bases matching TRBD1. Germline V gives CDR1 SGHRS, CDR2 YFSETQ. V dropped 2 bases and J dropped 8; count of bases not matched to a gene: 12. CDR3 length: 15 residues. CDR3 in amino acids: CASSLSGTDSGEAFF. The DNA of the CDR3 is TGCGCCAGCAGCTTATCCGGGACAGACTCTGGGGAAGCTTTCTTT.

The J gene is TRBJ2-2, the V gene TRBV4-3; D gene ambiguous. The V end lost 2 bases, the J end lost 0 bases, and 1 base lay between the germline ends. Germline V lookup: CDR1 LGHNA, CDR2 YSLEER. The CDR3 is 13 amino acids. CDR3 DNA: TGCGCCAGCAGCCAATCGAACACCGGGGAGCTGTTTTTT. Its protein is CASSQSNTGELFF.

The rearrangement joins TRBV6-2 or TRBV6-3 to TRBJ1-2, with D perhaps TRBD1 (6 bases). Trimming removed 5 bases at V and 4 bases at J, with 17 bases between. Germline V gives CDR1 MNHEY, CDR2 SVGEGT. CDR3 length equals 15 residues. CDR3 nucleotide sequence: TGTGCCAGCAGTAAACAACACGGGACACTCTATGGCTACACCTTC. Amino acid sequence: CASSKQHGTLYGYTF.

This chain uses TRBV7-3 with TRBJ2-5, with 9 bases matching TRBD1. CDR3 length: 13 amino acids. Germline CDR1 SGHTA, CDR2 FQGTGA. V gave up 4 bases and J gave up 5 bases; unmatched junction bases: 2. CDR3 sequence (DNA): TGTGCCAGCAGCTGGACAGGGGTCGAGACCCAGTACTTC. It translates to CASSWTGVETQYF. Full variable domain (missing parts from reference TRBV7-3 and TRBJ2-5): GAGVSQTPSNKVTEKGKYVELRCDPISGHTALYWYRQSLGQGPEFLIYFQGTGAADDSGLPNDRFFAVRPEGSVSTLKIQRTERGDSAVYLCASSWTGVETQYFGPGTRLLVL.

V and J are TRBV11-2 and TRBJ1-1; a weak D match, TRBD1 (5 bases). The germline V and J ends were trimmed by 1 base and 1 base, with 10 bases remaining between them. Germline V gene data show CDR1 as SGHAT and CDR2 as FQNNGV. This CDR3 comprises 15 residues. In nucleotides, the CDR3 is TGTGCCAGCAGCTTAGGAGGGGCCGGGAACACTGAAGCTTTCTTT. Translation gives CASSLGGAGNTEAFF.

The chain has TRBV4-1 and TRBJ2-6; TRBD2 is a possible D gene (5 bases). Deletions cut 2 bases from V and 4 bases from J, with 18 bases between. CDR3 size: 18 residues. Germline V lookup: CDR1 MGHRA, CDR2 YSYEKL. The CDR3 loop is CASSQPPGGGKGANVLTF. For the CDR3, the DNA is TGCGCCAGCAGCCAACCCCCTGGCGGAGGCAAAGGGGCCAACGTCCTGACTTTC.